This T cell receptor beta chain is drawn from a study of CD8 T cells in ankylosing spondylitis. Notes on the study in general: The study identified a TCR beta motif of about eight highly homologous variants that appeared characteristic of ankylosing spondylitis blood. Some of the motif variants had earlier been found in reactive arthritis patients' fluid and blood.

Trimming removed 8 bases at V and 0 bases at J, with 12 bases between. The germline gives CDR1 DFQATT, CDR2 SNEGSKA (reference sequence). The CDR3 is 13 amino acids. TCRdb reprocessed the 5' RACE reads via MiXCR and lists one record per CDR3 protein. The sample gives 150,000 to 200,000 distinct CDR3 sequences, around 32% of which show up once; around 6% is in the top ten. There are a few counts of this clonotype. Its antigen remains unidentified. The chain combines TRBV20-1 with TRBJ2-3, with TRBD2 as a possible D gene (6 bases). The clonotype was recovered from a male donor with ankylosing spondylitis. Source material: synovial fluid, either unsorted or a sorted T cell fraction (not recorded which). The CDR3 loop reads CSSSGDSTDTQYF. The CDR3 DNA follows: TGCAGTTCCTCGGGGGATAGCACAGATACGCAGTATTTT.